The next 13 T cell receptor beta chains were all read from a single sample in a study of T-cell memory formation after mild COVID-19 (dated by TCRdb to the early 2020s). To prepare the library, 5' RACE was applied. Instrument used: Illumina NovaSeq 6000. TCRdb ran its own pipeline on the public reads, namely fastp trimming at Q25 and MiXCR clone calling, and kept in-frame beta chains. Rows are unified per CDR3 protein, each entry keeping the most common DNA and genes. The sample table lists over 120,000 distinct CDR3 sequences, around 21% of them with a count of one. The top ten clonotypes cover under 2.5% of the sample. Material: PBMCs or a T cell subset sorted from them (not recorded which). These receptors were obtained from an adult woman who had mild COVID-19 (a few samples of this study predate the infection). The sample titles of this study are shuffled in the database, so cell type and time point are left out; the donor was told from shared clones.

This clonotype has more than one count but fewer than ten. The V call is TRBV5-6, the J call TRBJ2-1; D gene uncertain. The CDR3 is made up of 15 amino acids. V lost 0 bases and J lost 0, with 7 bases in between. Germline assignment: CDR1 SGHDT and CDR2 YYEEEE. CDR3 amino acids: CASSLALGSYNEQFF. The CDR3 bases are TGTGCCAGCAGCTTGGCTCTCGGCTCCTACAATGAGCAGTTCTTC.

This clonotype was recorded a few times. The chain is built from TRBV12-3 or TRBV12-4 and TRBJ2-3; the D is unclear. Deletions cut 6 bases from V and 7 bases from J, with 23 bases between. This CDR3 is 16 amino acids long. This CDR3 is CASSLSRPGPPNTQYF. CDR3 DNA: TGTGCCAGCAGCCTCTCCAGACCTGGCCCGCCAAATACGCAGTATTTT.

The genes are TRBV30 and TRBJ1-5, with D unclear. Germline assignment: CDR1 GTSNPN and CDR2 SVGIG (reference sequence). The CDR3 runs to 13 residues. V shed 0 bases and J shed 3 bases, with 6 bases lying between them. The chain's CDR3 is CAWSVLFNQPQHF. In DNA, the CDR3 is TGTGCCTGGAGTGTCTTGTTCAATCAGCCCCAGCATTTT.

The chain carries TRBV5-6 and TRBJ1-3, with no clear D. This CDR3 contains 13 residues. Germline assignment: CDR1 SGHDT and CDR2 YYEEEE. Trimming removed 4 bases from V and 5 bases from J, with 10 bases in between. CDR3 DNA sequence: TGTGCCAGCAGCCCCGGAGGGAGAAACACCATATATTTT. Translating gives CASSPGGRNTIYF. The full variable domain, its missing parts supplied by reference TRBV5-6 and TRBJ1-3, is DAGVTQSPTHLIKTRGQQVTLRCSPKSGHDTVSWYQQALGQGPQFIFQYYEEEERQRGNFPDRFSGHQFPNYSSELNVNALLLGDSALYLCASSPGGRNTIYFGEGSWLTVV.

This clonotype was observed once. The CDR3: CASSLSRTGEKTQYF. DNA of the CDR3: TGTGCCAGCAGTTTATCGCGGACAGGGGAAAAGACCCAGTACTTC. The V and J genes are TRBV12-3 or TRBV12-4 and TRBJ2-5; 9 nucleotides agree with TRBD1. V trimming: 2 bases; J trimming: 6 bases; junction bases outside the gene matches: 7. The CDR3 sequence is 15 residues long.

The chain combines TRBV15 with TRBJ2-5; a weak D match, TRBD1 (5 bases). Germline CDR1 reads LNHNV; CDR2 reads YYDKDF (reference sequence). The CDR3 is 17 amino acids. V was pared by 2 bases and J by 3 bases, with 19 bases between. CDR3 in amino acids: CATSRRYSISREETQYF. The CDR3 bases are TGTGCCACCAGCAGACGGTATTCTATTAGCAGGGAAGAGACCCAGTACTTC.

This clonotype has only a few counts. This chain connects TRBV6-6 to TRBJ1-5, with TRBD1 matching 7 bases. The CDR3 sequence is 15 residues long. J lost 5 bases, V lost 5 bases, and 9 bases had no gene match. Per the germline V gene, CDR1 is MNHNY and CDR2 is SVGAGI (reference sequence). CDR3: CASSTGDSGDQPQHF. CDR3 nucleotide sequence: TGTGCCAGCAGTACAGGGGACAGTGGGGATCAGCCCCAGCATTTT.

The chain is built from TRBV11-3 and TRBJ2-3, with 8 bases matching TRBD1. Losses at the gene ends were 5 bases for V and 5 bases for J; bases not matched to a gene: 9. The CDR3 spans 15 residues. CDR1 is SGHNT and CDR2 is YENEEA in the germline V gene. CDR3 sequence: CASSPGRGLVDTQYF. CDR3 coding DNA: TGTGCCAGCAGCCCGGGCAGGGGGCTCGTAGATACGCAGTATTTT.

This chain joins TRBV7-9 and TRBJ1-3; D is undetermined. In germline, CDR1 is SEHNR, CDR2 FQNEAQ (reference sequence). The CDR3 has 16 amino acids. V was clipped by 2 bases and J by 0 bases, with 11 bases between them. CDR3 sequence: CASSLSLGASGNTIYF. The CDR3 coding sequence is TGTGCCAGCAGCTTAAGCCTAGGAGCCTCTGGAAACACCATATATTTT.

This clonotype has ten or more counts. CDR3 DNA: TGTGCCAGCACCTCCACGAGGGGTGGACTTGAAGCTTTCTTT. Amino acids: CASTSTRGGLEAFF. The chain links TRBV7-9 to TRBJ1-1, with a weak D call TRBD1 (5 bases). The germline V gene has CDR1 SEHNR and CDR2 FQNEAQ (reference sequence). V was trimmed by 7 bases and J by 7 bases, leaving 19 bases between them. The CDR3 totals 14 residues.

In DNA form, the CDR3 reads TGTGCCACCAGTGGGGGCCCCCGGTACGAGCAGTACTTC. Amino acid sequence: CATSGGPRYEQYF. The rearrangement links TRBV24-1 to TRBJ2-7; D might be TRBD1 (5 bases). The CDR3 has 13 residues. Germline-derived CDR1 and CDR2 are KGHDR and SFDVKD. Trimming left V 5 bases short and J 4 bases short, with 11 bases between.

The gene calls are TRBV6-5 and TRBJ2-5; 7 bases match TRBD2. With V trimmed by 2 bases and J by 4 bases, 7 bases remained unmatched. The germline V gene encodes CDR1 MNHEY and CDR2 SVGAGI. The CDR3 consists of 15 residues. The CDR3 region has the DNA TGTGCCAGCAGTTACGAGGCGGGAGTCGGAGAGACCCAGTACTTC. Residues: CASSYEAGVGETQYF.

The chain has TRBV2 and TRBJ2-1, with 7 bases that match TRBD1. Germline loops: CDR1 SNHLY, CDR2 FYNNEI. The CDR3 sequence is 14 residues long. With V trimmed by 6 bases and J by 0 bases, 2 bases remained unmatched. The chain's CDR3 is CASRGDSSYNEQFF. As DNA, the CDR3 is TGTGCCAGCAGAGGGGACAGCTCCTACAATGAGCAGTTCTTC.